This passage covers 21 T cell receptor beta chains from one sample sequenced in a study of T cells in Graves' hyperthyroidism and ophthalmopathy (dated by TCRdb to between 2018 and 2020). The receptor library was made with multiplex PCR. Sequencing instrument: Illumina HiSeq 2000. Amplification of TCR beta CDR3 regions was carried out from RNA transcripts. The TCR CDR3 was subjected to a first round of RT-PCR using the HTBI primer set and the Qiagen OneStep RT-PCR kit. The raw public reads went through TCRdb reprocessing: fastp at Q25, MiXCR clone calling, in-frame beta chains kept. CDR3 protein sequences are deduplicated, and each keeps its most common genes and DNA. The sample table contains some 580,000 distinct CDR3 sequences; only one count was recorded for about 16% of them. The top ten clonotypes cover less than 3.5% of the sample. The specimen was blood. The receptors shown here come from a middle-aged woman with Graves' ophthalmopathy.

The CDR3 is CASSREGLETQYF. The CDR3 coding sequence is TGCGCCAGCAGCCGCGAGGGGTTAGAGACCCAGTACTTC. This rearrangement joins TRBV4-1 to TRBJ2-5; D is tentatively TRBD1 or TRBD2 (5 bases each). Germline loops: CDR1 MGHRA, CDR2 YSYEKL. V was clipped by 4 bases and J by 4 bases, with 10 bases between them. CDR3 length: 13 amino acids.

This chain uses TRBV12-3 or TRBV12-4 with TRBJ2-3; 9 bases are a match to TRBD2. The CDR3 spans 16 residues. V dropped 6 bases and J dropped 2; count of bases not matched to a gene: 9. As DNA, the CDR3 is TGTGCCAGCAGACCCACCGCGGGAGGGAACACAGATACGCAGTATTTT. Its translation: CASRPTAGGNTDTQYF.

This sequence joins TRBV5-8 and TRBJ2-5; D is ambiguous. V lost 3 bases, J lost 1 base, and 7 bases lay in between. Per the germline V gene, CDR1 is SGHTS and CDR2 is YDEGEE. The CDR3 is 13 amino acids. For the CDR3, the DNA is TGTGCCAGCAGCTCGTGGTCCCAAGAGACCCAGTACTTC. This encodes CASSSWSQETQYF.

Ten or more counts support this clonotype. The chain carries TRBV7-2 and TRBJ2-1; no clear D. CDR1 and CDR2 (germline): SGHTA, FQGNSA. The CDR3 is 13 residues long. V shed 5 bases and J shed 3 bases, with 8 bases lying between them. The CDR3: CASSIDFYNEQFF. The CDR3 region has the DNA TGTGCCAGCAGCATCGACTTCTACAATGAGCAGTTCTTC.

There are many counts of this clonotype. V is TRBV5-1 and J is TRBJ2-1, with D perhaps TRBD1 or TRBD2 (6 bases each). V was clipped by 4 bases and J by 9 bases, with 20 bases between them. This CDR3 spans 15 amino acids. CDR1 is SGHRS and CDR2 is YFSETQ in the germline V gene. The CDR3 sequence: CASSRGASSDGEQFF. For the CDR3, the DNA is TGCGCCAGCAGCAGGGGGGCTAGCTCAGACGGTGAGCAGTTCTTC. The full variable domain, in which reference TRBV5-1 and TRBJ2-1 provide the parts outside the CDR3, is KAGVTQTPRYLIKTRGQQVTLSCSPISGHRSVSWYQQTPGQGLQFLFEYFSETQRNKGNFPGRFSGRQFSNSRSEMNVSTLELGDSALYLCASSRGASSDGEQFFGPGTRLTVL.

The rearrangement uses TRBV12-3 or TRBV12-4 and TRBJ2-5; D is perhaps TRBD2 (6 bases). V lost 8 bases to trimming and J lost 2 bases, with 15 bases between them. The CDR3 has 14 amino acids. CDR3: CASRRAGLQETQYF. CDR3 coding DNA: TGTGCCAGCCGTAGGGCGGGGCTTCAAGAGACCCAGTACTTC.

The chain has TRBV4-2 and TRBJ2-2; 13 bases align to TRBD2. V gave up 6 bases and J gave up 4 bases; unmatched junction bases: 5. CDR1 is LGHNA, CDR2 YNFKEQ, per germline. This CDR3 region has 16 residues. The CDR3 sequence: CASRRTSGSGTGELFF. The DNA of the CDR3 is TGTGCCAGCAGACGGACTAGCGGGAGTGGCACCGGGGAGCTGTTTTTT.

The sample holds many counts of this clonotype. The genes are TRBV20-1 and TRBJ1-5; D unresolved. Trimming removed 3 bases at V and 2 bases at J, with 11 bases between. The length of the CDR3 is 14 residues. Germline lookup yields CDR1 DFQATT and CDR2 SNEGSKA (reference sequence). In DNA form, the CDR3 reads TGCAGTGCTAGTCACCCGGTGGGCAATCAGCCCCAGCATTTT. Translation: CSASHPVGNQPQHF.

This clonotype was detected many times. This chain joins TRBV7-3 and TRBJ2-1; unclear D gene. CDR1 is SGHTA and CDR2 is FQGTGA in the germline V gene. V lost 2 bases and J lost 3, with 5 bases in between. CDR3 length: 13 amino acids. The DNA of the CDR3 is TGTGCCAGCAGCTTAGTAGGCTACAATGAGCAGTTCTTC. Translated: CASSLVGYNEQFF.

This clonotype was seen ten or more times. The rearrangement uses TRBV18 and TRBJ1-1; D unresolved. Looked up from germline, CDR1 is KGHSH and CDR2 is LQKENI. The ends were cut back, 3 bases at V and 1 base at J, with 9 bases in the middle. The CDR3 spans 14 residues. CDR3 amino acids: CASSPDGANTEAFF. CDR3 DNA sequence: TGTGCCAGCTCACCGGACGGAGCGAACACTGAAGCTTTCTTT.

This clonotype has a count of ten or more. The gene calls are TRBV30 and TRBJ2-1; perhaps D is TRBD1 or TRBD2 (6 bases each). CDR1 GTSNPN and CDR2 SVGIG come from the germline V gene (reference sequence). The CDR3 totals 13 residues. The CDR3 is CAIGGGYYNEQFF. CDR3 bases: TGTGCTATCGGAGGGGGGTACTACAATGAGCAGTTCTTC.

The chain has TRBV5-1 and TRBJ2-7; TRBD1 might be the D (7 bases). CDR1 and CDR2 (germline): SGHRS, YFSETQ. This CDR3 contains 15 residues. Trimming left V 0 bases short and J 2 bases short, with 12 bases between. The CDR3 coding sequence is TGCGCCAGCAGCTTGGAACCAGGGGGGACCTACGAGCAGTACTTC. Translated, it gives CASSLEPGGTYEQYF.

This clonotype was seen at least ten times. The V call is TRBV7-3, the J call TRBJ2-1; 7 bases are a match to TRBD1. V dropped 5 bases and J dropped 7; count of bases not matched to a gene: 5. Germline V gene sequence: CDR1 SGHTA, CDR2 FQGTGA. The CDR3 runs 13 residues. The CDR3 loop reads CASSNRQGNEQFF. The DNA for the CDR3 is TGTGCCAGCAGCAACCGACAGGGAAATGAGCAGTTCTTC. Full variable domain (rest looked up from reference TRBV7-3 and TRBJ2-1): GAGVSQTPSNKVTEKGKYVELRCDPISGHTALYWYRQSLGQGPEFLIYFQGTGAADDSGLPNDRFFAVRPEGSVSTLKIQRTERGDSAVYLCASSNRQGNEQFFGPGTRLTVL.

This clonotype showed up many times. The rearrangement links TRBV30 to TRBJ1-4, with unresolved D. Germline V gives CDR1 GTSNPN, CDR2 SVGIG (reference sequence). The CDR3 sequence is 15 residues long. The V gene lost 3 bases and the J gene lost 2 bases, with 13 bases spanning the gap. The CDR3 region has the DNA TGTGCCTGGAGCTCCCCCGGGCTCACTAATGAAAAACTGTTTTTT. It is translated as CAWSSPGLTNEKLFF.

The CDR3 reads CASSYGRGLNSPLHF. Written as DNA, the CDR3 is TGTGCCAGCAGTTACGGCAGGGGGCTTAATTCACCCCTCCACTTT. This chain connects TRBV6-5 to TRBJ1-6, with 8 positions matching TRBD1. Per germline, CDR1 MNHEY and CDR2 SVGAGI. The V gene end was trimmed by 2 bases and the J gene end by 6 bases; junction bases not matched to a gene: 3. The CDR3 contains 15 residues.

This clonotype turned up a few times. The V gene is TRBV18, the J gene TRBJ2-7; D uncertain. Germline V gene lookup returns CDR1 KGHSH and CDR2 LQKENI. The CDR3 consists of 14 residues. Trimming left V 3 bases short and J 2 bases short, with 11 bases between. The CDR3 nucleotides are TGTGCCAGCTCACCCCGCGGCAGCACCTACGAGCAGTACTTC. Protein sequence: CASSPRGSTYEQYF.

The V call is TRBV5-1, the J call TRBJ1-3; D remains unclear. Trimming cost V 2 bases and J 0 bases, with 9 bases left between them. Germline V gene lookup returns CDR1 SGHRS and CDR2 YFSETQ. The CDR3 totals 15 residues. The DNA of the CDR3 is TGCGCCAGCAGCTTAGTCACAGCCTCTGGAAACACCATATATTTT. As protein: CASSLVTASGNTIYF. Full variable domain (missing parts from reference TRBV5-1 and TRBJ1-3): KAGVTQTPRYLIKTRGQQVTLSCSPISGHRSVSWYQQTPGQGLQFLFEYFSETQRNKGNFPGRFSGRQFSNSRSEMNVSTLELGDSALYLCASSLVTASGNTIYFGEGSWLTVV.

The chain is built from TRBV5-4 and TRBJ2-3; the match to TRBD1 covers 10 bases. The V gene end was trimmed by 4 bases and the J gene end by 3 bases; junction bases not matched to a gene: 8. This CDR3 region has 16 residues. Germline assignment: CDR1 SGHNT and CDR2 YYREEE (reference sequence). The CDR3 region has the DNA TGTGCCAGCAGCCCGACAGGGGGCACGGGAACAGATACGCAGTATTTT. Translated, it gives CASSPTGGTGTDTQYF.

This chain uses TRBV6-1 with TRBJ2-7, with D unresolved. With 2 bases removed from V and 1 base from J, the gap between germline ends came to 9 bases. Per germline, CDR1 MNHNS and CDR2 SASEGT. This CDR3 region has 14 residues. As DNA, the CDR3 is TGTGCCAGCAGTGAATGGATAGGGTCCTACGAGCAGTACTTC. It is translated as CASSEWIGSYEQYF.

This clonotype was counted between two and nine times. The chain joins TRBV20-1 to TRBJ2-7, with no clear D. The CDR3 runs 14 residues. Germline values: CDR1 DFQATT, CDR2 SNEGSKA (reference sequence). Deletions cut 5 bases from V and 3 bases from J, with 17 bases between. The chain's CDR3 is CSASTPLQLYEQYF. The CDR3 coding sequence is TGCAGTGCTTCTACGCCCCTTCAGCTCTACGAGCAGTACTTC.

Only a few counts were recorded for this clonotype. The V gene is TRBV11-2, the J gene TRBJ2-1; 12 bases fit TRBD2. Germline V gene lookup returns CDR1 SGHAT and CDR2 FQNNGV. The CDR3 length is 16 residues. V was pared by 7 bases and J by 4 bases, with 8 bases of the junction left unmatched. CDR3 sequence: CASTRPGTSGYNEQFF. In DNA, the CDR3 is TGTGCCAGCACCCGACCCGGGACTAGCGGGTACAATGAGCAGTTCTTC.